This T cell receptor (beta chain) was sequenced in a study of T cells in Graves' hyperthyroidism and ophthalmopathy. Points from the study as a whole: Peripheral blood also featured most of the thyroid clonotypes expanded above 0.001.

Concerning this clonotype itself: The antigen is not known.

Germline trimming cut 5 bases from V and 9 bases from J; bases unmatched to any gene: 8. CDR1 is SEHNR, CDR2 FQNEAQ, per germline (reference sequence). The CDR3 runs to 14 residues. Researchers amplified the TCR beta CDR3 regions from RNA transcripts. HTBI primers were used for first-round RT-PCR of the TCR CDR3. TCRdb itself ran the multiplex PCR reads through MiXCR, one entry per CDR3 protein. The sample has about 96,000 distinct CDR3 sequences, about 51% seen once. Each diagnosis was grounded in clinical symptoms, serum thyroxine and TRAb, thyroid ultrasound, and orbital computed tomography. Isolation of PBMCs was performed on about 10 ml fresh peripheral blood.

This receptor was taken from a woman in her forties with Graves' hyperthyroidism. Sequences were obtained from blood. The rearrangement joins TRBV7-9 to TRBJ2-5; 11 nucleotides match TRBD1. The CDR3 DNA follows: TGTGCCAGCAGCCTCCTCTCGGGACAGGGGGCCCAGTACTTC. It translates to CASSLLSGQGAQYF.